The 10 T cell receptor beta chains below all came from one sample that was sequenced in a study of T-cell memory formation after mild COVID-19. TCRdb passed the 5' RACE reads through MiXCR, listing each CDR3 protein once. The profile shows under 300,000 distinct CDR3 sequences, approximately 9% of them singletons. Input material: PBMCs or a T cell subset sorted from them (not recorded which). These receptors were collected from a man aged 18 to 30 who had mild COVID-19 (a few samples of this study predate the infection). Cell type and time point are not known.

The chain links TRBV9 to TRBJ2-1, with D perhaps TRBD1 (6 bases). CDR1 is SGDLS, CDR2 YYNGEE, per germline. The CDR3 loop spans 14 amino acids. V gave up 0 bases and J gave up 7 bases, with 11 bases separating them. In nucleotides, the CDR3 is TGTGCCAGCAGCGTAGGGGGGCCCGGGAATGAGCAGTTCTTC. Translation: CASSVGGPGNEQFF. Full variable domain (rest looked up from reference TRBV9 and TRBJ2-1): DSGVTQTPKHLITATGQRVTLRCSPRSGDLSVYWYQQSLDQGLQFLIQYYNGEERAKGNILERFSAQQFPDLHSELNLSSLELGDSALYFCASSVGGPGNEQFFGPGTRLTVL.

This clonotype turned up a few times. The CDR3 sequence is CASSTAGHHNQPQHF. CDR3 bases: TGTGCCAGCTCCACCGCTGGACACCACAATCAGCCCCAGCATTTT. The gene calls are TRBV18 and TRBJ1-5; D possibly corresponds to TRBD1 (5 bases). CDR3 size: 15 residues. V was trimmed by 6 bases and J by 3 bases, leaving 15 bases between them. In germline, CDR1 is KGHSH, CDR2 LQKENI.

This clonotype has more than one count but fewer than ten. The chain links TRBV3-1 to TRBJ2-3; TRBD2 matches 9 bases. Germline V CDR1 and CDR2: LGHDT, YNNKEL (reference sequence). Trimming took 3 bases from V and 1 from J; bases not matched to a gene: 2. There are 15 residues in the CDR3. The CDR3 nucleotides read TGTGCCAGCAGCCACGAGCGGGGGGGCACAGATACGCAGTATTTT. It encodes CASSHERGGTDTQYF.

The chain combines TRBV3-1 with TRBJ1-5, with D possibly matching TRBD1 (6 bases). Germline assignment: CDR1 LGHDT and CDR2 YNNKEL (reference sequence). V was pared by 3 bases and J by 4 bases, with 10 bases between. This CDR3 contains 14 residues. CDR3 protein: CASSQTRGNQPQHF. The CDR3 DNA sequence: TGTGCCAGCAGCCAGACCAGGGGTAATCAGCCCCAGCATTTT. The full variable domain, completed using reference TRBV3-1 and TRBJ1-5, is DTAVSQTPKYLVTQMGNDKSIKCEQNLGHDTMYWYKQDSKKFLKIMFSYNNKELIINETVPNRFSPKSPDKAHLNLHINSLELGDSAVYFCASSQTRGNQPQHFGDGTRLSIL.

The chain has TRBV20-1 and TRBJ1-3, with D uncertain. Germline assignment: CDR1 DFQATT and CDR2 SNEGSKA (reference sequence). The CDR3 has 15 amino acids. The V end lost 6 bases, the J end lost 3 bases, and 18 bases lay between the germline ends. The CDR3 sequence: CSAIIGKSGGNTIYF. The CDR3 bases are TGCAGTGCAATCATAGGGAAATCCGGTGGAAACACCATATATTTT.

The chain couples TRBV4-1 to TRBJ1-1, with D tentatively TRBD1 (5 bases). The CDR3 is 14 amino acids. The V gene lost 0 bases and the J gene lost 4 bases, with 9 bases spanning the gap. The V gene's germline CDR1 is MGHRA and CDR2 YSYEKL. CDR3 amino acids: CASSQDRESTEAFF. Here the CDR3 DNA reads TGCGCCAGCAGCCAAGACAGGGAAAGCACTGAAGCTTTCTTT.

This chain connects TRBV5-1 to TRBJ2-2, with D perhaps TRBD1 (6 bases). The CDR3 length is 15 residues. Germline CDR1 and CDR2: SGHRS and YFSETQ. Trimming shortened V by 4 bases and J by 6 bases, and 16 bases separated the two germline ends. The CDR3 spells CASSLNTGSAGELFF. The CDR3 DNA reads TGCGCCAGCAGCCTAAACACAGGGTCGGCCGGGGAGCTGTTTTTT.

The rearrangement uses TRBV6-1 and TRBJ1-1; a possible D gene is TRBD1 (5 bases). Trimming stripped 4 bases from V and 5 bases from J, with 17 bases between. The V gene's germline CDR1 is MNHNS and CDR2 SASEGT. This CDR3 has 15 residues. The DNA for the CDR3 is TGTGCCAGCAGTGGGGCAGGGTTAGGATGGACTGAAGCTTTCTTT. This encodes CASSGAGLGWTEAFF.

This clonotype came up a few times. This chain uses TRBV20-1 with TRBJ1-4; tentatively, D is TRBD1 (6 bases). The CDR3 extends over 14 amino acids. The germline V gene has CDR1 DFQATT and CDR2 SNEGSKA (reference sequence). The V end was cut by 3 bases, the J end by 7 bases, with 15 bases between. CDR3 DNA: TGCAGTGCTAGCGGGCAGGGGCTCGGTGAAAAACTGTTTTTT. Amino acid sequence: CSASGQGLGEKLFF.

The chain combines TRBV7-2 with TRBJ1-1; D ambiguous. Germline V gives CDR1 SGHTA, CDR2 FQGNSA. CDR3 length: 15 residues. Trimming shortened V by 0 bases and J by 3 bases, and 11 bases separated the two germline ends. The CDR3 loop reads CASSLAQVGDTEAFF. The CDR3 coding sequence is TGTGCCAGCAGCTTAGCCCAGGTGGGTGACACTGAAGCTTTCTTT. Based on the CDR3 plus reference TRBV7-2 and TRBJ1-1, the full variable domain is GAGVSQSPSNKVTEKGKDVELRCDPISGHTALYWYRQSLGQGLEFLIYFQGNSAPDKSGLPSDRFSAERTGGSVSTLTIQRTQQEDSAVYLCASSLAQVGDTEAFFGQGTRLTVV.